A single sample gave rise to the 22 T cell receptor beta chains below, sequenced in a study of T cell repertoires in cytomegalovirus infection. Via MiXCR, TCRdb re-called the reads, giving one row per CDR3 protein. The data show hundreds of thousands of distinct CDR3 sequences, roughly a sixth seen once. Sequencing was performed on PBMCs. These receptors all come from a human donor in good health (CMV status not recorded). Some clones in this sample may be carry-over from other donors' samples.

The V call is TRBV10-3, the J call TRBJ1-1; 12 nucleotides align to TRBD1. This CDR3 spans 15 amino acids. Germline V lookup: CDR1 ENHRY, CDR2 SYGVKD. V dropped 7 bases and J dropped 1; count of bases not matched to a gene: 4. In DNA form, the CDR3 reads TGTGCCATCACCAGGGACAGGGGGCCGAACACTGAAGCTTTCTTT. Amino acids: CAITRDRGPNTEAFF.

CDR3 sequence: CSLGGQGETQYF. The CDR3 nucleotides read TGCAGCCTCGGCGGACAGGGAGAGACCCAGTACTTC. The chain joins TRBV29-1 to TRBJ2-5, with 8 bases matching TRBD1. The V gene's germline CDR1 is SQVTM and CDR2 ANQGSEA. Trimming cost V 8 bases and J 4 bases; bases outside gene matches: 6. The CDR3 is 12 amino acids.

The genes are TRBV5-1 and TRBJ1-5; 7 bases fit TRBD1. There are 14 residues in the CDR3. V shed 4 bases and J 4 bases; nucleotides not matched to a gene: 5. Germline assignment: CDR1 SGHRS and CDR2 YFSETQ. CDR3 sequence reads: CASSLGQENQPQHF. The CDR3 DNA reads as TGCGCCAGCAGCCTCGGACAGGAGAATCAGCCCCAGCATTTT.

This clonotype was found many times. In nucleotides, the CDR3 is TGTGCCAGCAGTTACTCGTATGGCCAGGGGGTTTTGTACGAGCAGTACTTC. It is translated as CASSYSYGQGVLYEQYF. This rearrangement joins TRBV6-5 to TRBJ2-7, with 7 bases matching TRBD1. The CDR3 runs to 17 residues. The germline CDR1 and CDR2 sequences are MNHEY and SVGAGI. V shed 0 bases, J shed 4 bases, and the junction held 12 bases outside the gene matches.

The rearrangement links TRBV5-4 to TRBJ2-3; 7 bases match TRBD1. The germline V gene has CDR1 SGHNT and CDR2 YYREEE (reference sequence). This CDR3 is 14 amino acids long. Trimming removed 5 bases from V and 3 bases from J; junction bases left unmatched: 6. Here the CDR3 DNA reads TGTGCCAGCAGGCCCGGGACAGCTACAGATACGCAGTATTTT. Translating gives CASRPGTATDTQYF.

The CDR3 DNA sequence: TGCAGTGCTAGTGCATATCCCCAAGGACAGGGTCGCCACGAGCAGTACTTC. Translated, it gives CSASAYPQGQGRHEQYF. The chain uses TRBV20-1 and TRBJ2-7, with TRBD1 identical over 8 bases. CDR3 size: 17 residues. The junction had 18 bases not matched to a gene; V was cut back by 3 bases and J by 5 bases. The germline gives CDR1 DFQATT, CDR2 SNEGSKA (reference sequence).

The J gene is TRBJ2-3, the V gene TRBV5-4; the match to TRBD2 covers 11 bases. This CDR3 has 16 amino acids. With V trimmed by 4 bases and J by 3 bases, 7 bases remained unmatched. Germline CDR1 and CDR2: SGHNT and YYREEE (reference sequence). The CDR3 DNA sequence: TGTGCCAGCAGCGCACACACTAGCGGGGGAACAGATACGCAGTATTTT. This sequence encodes CASSAHTSGGTDTQYF.

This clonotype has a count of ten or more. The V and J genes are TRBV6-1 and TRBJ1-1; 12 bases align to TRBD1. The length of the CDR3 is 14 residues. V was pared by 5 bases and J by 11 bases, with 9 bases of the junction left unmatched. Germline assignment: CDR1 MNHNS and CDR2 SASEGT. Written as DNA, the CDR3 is TGTGCCAGCAGTCCCCCGGGACAGGGGGCCGGGGCTTTCTTT. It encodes CASSPPGQGAGAFF.

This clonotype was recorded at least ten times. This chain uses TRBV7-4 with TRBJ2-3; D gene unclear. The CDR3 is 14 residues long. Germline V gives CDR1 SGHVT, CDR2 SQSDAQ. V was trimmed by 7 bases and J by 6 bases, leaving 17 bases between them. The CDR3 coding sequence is TGTGCCAGCACCTTTGAGTGCCTTCAGGATACGCAGTATTTT. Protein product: CASTFECLQDTQYF.

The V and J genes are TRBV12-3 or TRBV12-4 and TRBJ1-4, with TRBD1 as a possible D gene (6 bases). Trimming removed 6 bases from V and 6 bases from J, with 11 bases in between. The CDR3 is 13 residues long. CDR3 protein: CASSRDIDEKLFF. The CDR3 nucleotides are TGTGCCAGCAGCCGGGACATCGATGAAAAACTGTTTTTT.

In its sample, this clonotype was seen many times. CDR3 nucleotides: TGTGCCAGCAGTTTGTTTAGCGGCGGCTACAATGAGCAGTTCTTC. It translates to CASSLFSGGYNEQFF. The J gene is TRBJ2-1, the V gene TRBV28, with D maybe TRBD2 (6 bases). The CDR3 is 15 residues long. CDR1 MDHEN and CDR2 SYDVKM come from the germline V gene. Trimming shortened V by 3 bases and J by 3 bases, and 12 bases separated the two germline ends.

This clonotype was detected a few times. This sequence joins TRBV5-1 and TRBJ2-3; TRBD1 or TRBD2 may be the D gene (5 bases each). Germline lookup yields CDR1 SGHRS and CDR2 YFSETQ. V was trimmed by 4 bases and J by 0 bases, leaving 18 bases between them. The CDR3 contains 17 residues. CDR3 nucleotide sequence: TGCGCCAGCAGCCCCCTCCGGACGGGGCTAAGCACAGATACGCAGTATTTT. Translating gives CASSPLRTGLSTDTQYF.

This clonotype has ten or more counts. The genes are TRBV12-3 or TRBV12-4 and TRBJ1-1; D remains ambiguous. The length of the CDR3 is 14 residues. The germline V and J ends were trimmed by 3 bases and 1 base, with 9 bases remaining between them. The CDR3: CASSLITKNTEAFF. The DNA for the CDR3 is TGTGCCAGCAGTTTGATCACCAAGAACACTGAAGCTTTCTTT.

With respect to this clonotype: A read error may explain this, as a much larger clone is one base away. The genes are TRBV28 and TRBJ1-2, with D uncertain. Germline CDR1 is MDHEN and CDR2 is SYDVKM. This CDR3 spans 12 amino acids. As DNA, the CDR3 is TGTGCCAGCAGTACAGTTTACTATGGCTACAACTTC. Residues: CASSTVYYGYNF.

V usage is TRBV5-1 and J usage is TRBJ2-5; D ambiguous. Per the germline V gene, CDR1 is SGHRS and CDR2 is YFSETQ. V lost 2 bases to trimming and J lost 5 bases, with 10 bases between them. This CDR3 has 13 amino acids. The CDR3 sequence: CASSLMGIETQYF. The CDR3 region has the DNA TGCGCCAGCAGCTTAATGGGAATCGAGACCCAGTACTTC.

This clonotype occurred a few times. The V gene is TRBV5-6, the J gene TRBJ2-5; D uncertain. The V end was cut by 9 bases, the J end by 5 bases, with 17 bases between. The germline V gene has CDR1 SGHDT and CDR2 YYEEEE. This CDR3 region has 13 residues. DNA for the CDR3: TGTGCCACCTGCTCGAACTTACAGGAGACCCAGTACTTC. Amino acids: CATCSNLQETQYF.

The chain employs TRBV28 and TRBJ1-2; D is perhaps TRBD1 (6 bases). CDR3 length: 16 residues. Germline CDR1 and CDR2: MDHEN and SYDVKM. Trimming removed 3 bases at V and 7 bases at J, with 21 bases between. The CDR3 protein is CASSLAGAGDLAGYTF. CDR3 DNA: TGTGCCAGCAGTTTGGCCGGGGCAGGGGATCTTGCTGGCTACACCTTC.

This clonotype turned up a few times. This CDR3 reads CANTRGTEAFF. CDR3 coding DNA: TGTGCCAATACACGGGGAACTGAAGCTTTCTTT. The chain is built from TRBV2 and TRBJ1-1; D gene unclear. The CDR3 sequence is 11 residues long. Per the germline V gene, CDR1 is SNHLY and CDR2 is FYNNEI. Deletions cut 10 bases from V and 5 bases from J, with 11 bases between.

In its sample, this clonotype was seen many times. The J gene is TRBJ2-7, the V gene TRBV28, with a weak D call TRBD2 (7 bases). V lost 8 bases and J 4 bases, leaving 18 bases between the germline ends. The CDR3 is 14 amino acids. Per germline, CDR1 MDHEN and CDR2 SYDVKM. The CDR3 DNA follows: TGTGCCAGCCGGGATCGGGGGGCTTTGTACGAGCAGTACTTC. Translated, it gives CASRDRGALYEQYF.

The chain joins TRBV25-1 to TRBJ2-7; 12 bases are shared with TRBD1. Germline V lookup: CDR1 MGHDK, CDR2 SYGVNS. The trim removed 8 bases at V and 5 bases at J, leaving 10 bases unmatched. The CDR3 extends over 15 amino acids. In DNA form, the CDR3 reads TGTGCCAGCGCGAAGGGGACAGGGGGCATGGACGAGCAGTACTTC. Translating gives CASAKGTGGMDEQYF.

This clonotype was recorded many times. For the CDR3, the DNA is TGTGCCACCAGAACGCCTAGGGACAGTCGCTACACTGATGAGCAGTTCTTC. Translating it yields CATRTPRDSRYTDEQFF. This chain uses TRBV24-1 with TRBJ2-1; 7 nucleotides match TRBD1. Trimming at V came to 7 bases and at J to 8 bases, leaving 19 bases not matched to a gene. The CDR3 spans 17 residues. CDR1 is KGHDR and CDR2 is SFDVKD in the germline V gene.

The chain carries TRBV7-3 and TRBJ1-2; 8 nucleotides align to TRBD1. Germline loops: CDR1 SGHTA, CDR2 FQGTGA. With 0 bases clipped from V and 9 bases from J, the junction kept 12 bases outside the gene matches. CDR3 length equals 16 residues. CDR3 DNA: TGTGCCAGCAGCTTAACGTCGCGGACAGGGACTTTGCGCTACACCTTC. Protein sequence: CASSLTSRTGTLRYTF.